The entry below describes one T cell receptor beta chain. Its antigen is as yet unknown. This specimen comes from a study of CXCR3-negative and CXCR3-positive naive CD8 T cells. At the level of the study: Per library, roughly 1.6 +/- 0.3 million reads; 140 million or so TRB reads overall. Study conclusions and caveats: In cryopreserved cells, CXCR3 expression partially decreased, and fresh PBMCs were used in most assays.

In preparing the TRB cDNA libraries, 5' RACE with UMI labels was used. TCRdb reanalyzed the 5' RACE reads and collapses them to one entry per CDR3 protein, without DNA. In total, the table holds 69,000 or so distinct CDR3 sequences. This CDR3 has 13 residues. Germline loops: CDR1 MDHEN, CDR2 SYDVKM. The source is a human donor in good health. Some clones in this sample may be carry-over from other donors' samples. This chain joins TRBV28 and TRBJ2-7; as DNA is missing, the TRBD1 call by TCRdb cannot be tested. The sample comprised naive CXCR3- CD8+ T cells from blood. Indicated subset: CD45RO-CCR7+CD27+CD95- naive CD8+ T cells lacking CXCR3 (TNR3-). CDR3 sequence reads: CACQGGVLGEQYF. The complete variable domain, with remaining parts taken from reference TRBV28 and TRBJ2-7, reads DVKVTQSSRYLVKRTGEKVFLECVQDMDHENMFWYRQDPGLGLRLIYFSYDVKMKEKGDIPEGYSVSREKKERFSLILESASTNQTSMYLCACQGGVLGEQYFGPGTRLTVT.